The entry below gives a single T cell receptor (beta chain) sequence along with its context. V shed 6 bases and J shed 10 bases, with 16 bases lying between them. Germline CDR1 is MNHEY and CDR2 is SVGAGI. The CDR3 has 14 amino acids. This specimen belongs to a study of blood T cell repertoires in COVID-19. Overall study: COVID-19 samples collected from the United States, Italy and Spain covered acute and convalescent phases. PBMCs, B-cell-depleted T cells, or T cells were the source of the cDNA or gDNA that made up the material.

Assay used: immunoSEQ multiplex PCR; TCRdb lists only in-frame clones, some missing. The sample yields 220,000 or so clones, about 80% seen once. The gene calls are TRBV6-5 and TRBJ1-6; D is possibly TRBD1 (5 bases). The TCR comes from a woman aged 55-70 years with acute or convalescent COVID-19. Sequencing was performed on peripheral blood. CDR3 sequence: CASSRRGRLSPLHF. The CDR3 bases are TGTGCCAGCAGCCGAAGGGGCCGGCTATCACCCCTCCACTTT.